This T cell receptor beta chain was captured in a study of vaccination and CD4 T cells after COVID-19. About the research overall: Each convalescent patient was PCR positive for SARS-CoV-2 on nasal swab; fewer than ten cases were mild and one severe.

Germline values: CDR1 MNHNS, CDR2 SASEGT. The CDR3 covers 12 residues. The ends were cut back, 5 bases at V and 4 bases at J, with 6 bases in the middle. Treatment specified: approximately 9-day PBMC culture with coronavirus spike peptide pools or control peptides (ViraFEST assay). Days 3 and 7 saw half the medium swapped for fresh IL-2 medium. This clonotype came up a few times. Its target is not known. The Oncomine TCR Beta short-read assay generated sequence data from the DNA of cultured CD4+ T cells. TCRdb analysed the PCR reads with MiXCR anew, one entry per CDR3 protein. The sample has some 14,000 distinct CDR3 sequences; approximately 58% are singletons.

Sequencing was performed on CD4+ T cells from blood, cultured in vitro. The clonotype was recovered from a human donor who had recovered from COVID-19. The chain combines TRBV6-1 with TRBJ2-1, with no clear D. The CDR3 sequence is CASSRRYNEQFF. The CDR3 coding sequence is TGTGCCAGCAGTCGACGGTACAATGAGCAGTTCTTC.